This is a list of T cell receptor beta chains from one sample in a study of PD-1 blockade in classical Hodgkin lymphoma. Here immunoSEQ multiplex PCR was the method, and the copy in TCRdb shows in-frame clones only, minus some. The table includes 15,000 or so clones, about 89% detected once. The specimen comprised CD8+ T cells from blood, sampled before the fourth cycle of nivolumab. These receptors all come from a human donor with classical Hodgkin lymphoma. The CDR3 runs from the conserved cysteine through the conserved F or W. D genes are given only for firm matches. A clone size is listed for some rows: how often the clone was seen (once, few, many), or a class if it is expanded.

TGTGCCAGCAGTTCGACAGCTAGCAATCAGCCCCAGCATTTT	CASSSTASNQPQHF	.	TRBJ1-5	TRBV6-8	.
TGTGCCAGCAGTTTCTACGGCGGCTACGAGCAGTACTTC	CASSFYGGYEQYF	.	TRBJ2-7	TRBV28	.
TGTGCCAGCAGCCTAACAGGGGGCCTCTATGAGCAGTTCTTC	CASSLTGGLYEQFF	TRBD1	TRBJ2-1	TRBV7-3	.
TGCGCCAGCAGCCAAGAAGAACCGGGACAGTATCCCTACGAGCAGTACTTC	CASSQEEPGQYPYEQYF	TRBD1	TRBJ2-7	TRBV4-1	once
TGCGCCAGTAACATCTGCCGGATGCCCATCCCTTACGAGCAGTACTTC	CASNICRMPIPYEQYF	.	TRBJ2-7	TRBV10-1	.
TGCGCCAGCAGCCAAGTGGGGCAGGGATCCTACGAGCAGTACTTC	CASSQVGQGSYEQYF	.	TRBJ2-7	TRBV4-1	.
TGTGCCATCAGTGAGGTCGGACTGCAGAGAGGTGAAAAACTGTTTTTT	CAISEVGLQRGEKLFF	.	TRBJ1-4	TRBV10-3	.
TGTGCCAGCAGCTTAGTACGTGCAAGGACCCAAGAGACCCAGTACTTC	CASSLVRARTQETQYF	.	TRBJ2-5	TRBV7-6	.
TGTGCCAGCACCGCAGAATGGGTTTATGGCTACACCTTC	CASTAEWVYGYTF	.	TRBJ1-2	TRBV6-1	few
TGTGCCAGCAGCTTAGGTGGGGGGGCCAATGAGCAGTTCTTC	CASSLGGGANEQFF	.	TRBJ2-1	TRBV11-2	.
TGTGCCAGCAGCCAAGCGGTTCAGGGACACGAGCAGTACTTC	CASSQAVQGHEQYF	.	TRBJ2-7	TRBV4-2	.
TGTGCCAGCAGTTGGGGCCAGCAAGAGACCCAGTACTTC	CASSWGQQETQYF	.	TRBJ2-5	TRBV28	.
TGTGCCAGCAGCCGCAGGACAGGCATGAACACTGAAGCTTTCTTT	CASSRRTGMNTEAFF	TRBD1	TRBJ1-1	TRBV5-8	.
TGCGCCAGCAGCCAAGAGGGGGCACCCCACGAGCAGTACTTC	CASSQEGAPHEQYF	.	TRBJ2-7	TRBV4-1	.
TGCGCCAGCAGCCCGGGACAGGGTACGAACACTGAAGCTTTCTTT	CASSPGQGTNTEAFF	TRBD1	TRBJ1-1	TRBV5-1	.
TGCGCCAGCAGTATTGGCCTCTGGCCCCCCCCTGTGGGATCCTACAATGAGCAGTTCTTC	CASSIGLWPPPVGSYNEQFF	.	TRBJ2-1	TRBV5-1	.
TGCGCCAGCAGCTTGATTGCTAGCAGCCAAGAGACCCAGTACTTC	CASSLIASSQETQYF	.	TRBJ2-5	TRBV5-1	once
TGTGCCAGCAGCTTACGAGGGGTGGCGTCCGAGCAGTACTTC	CASSLRGVASEQYF	.	TRBJ2-7	TRBV7-9	few
TGTGCCAGCAGTTGGGGGGGAAACTTCGAGCAGTACTTC	CASSWGGNFEQYF	TRBD2	TRBJ2-7	TRBV27	.
TGTGCCAGCAGCACCCCAGGGGCCTATAATTCACCCCTCCACTTT	CASSTPGAYNSPLHF	.	TRBJ1-6	TRBV7-9	.
TGTGCCAGCAGCTTAGGGGGGGGGAGTAATCAGCCCCAGCATTTT	CASSLGGGSNQPQHF	.	TRBJ1-5	TRBV11-2	.
TGTGCCAGCAGGTGGGCCAGGGAAGATACGCAGTATTTT	CASRWAREDTQYF	.	TRBJ2-3	TRBV2	few
TGTGCCAGCAGCTCAGGTGTTGAGCAGTTCTTC	CASSSGVEQFF	.	TRBJ2-1	TRBV7-9	.
TGTGCCAGCAGCGTTAGGTTGACAGGGAACACCGGGGAGCTGTTTTTT	CASSVRLTGNTGELFF	.	TRBJ2-2	TRBV11-3	.
TGCGCCAGCAGCCCAGGGACAGGGCTCTACAATGAGCAGTTCTTC	CASSPGTGLYNEQFF	TRBD1	TRBJ2-1	TRBV4-1	.
TGCGCCAGCAGCCAAGAGGGCACAAGCGGGGGGGCCAATGAGCAGTTCTTC	CASSQEGTSGGANEQFF	TRBD2	TRBJ2-1	TRBV4-1	.
TGTGCCAGTAGTCGGGCTAGCGCCTACAATGAGCAGTTCTTC	CASSRASAYNEQFF	.	TRBJ2-1	TRBV19	.